This T cell receptor beta chain is from a study of CD8 T cells in Susac syndrome. RNA in amounts of roughly 0.5 to 1 ug was reverse transcribed with random hexamers. Via MiXCR, TCRdb re-called the immunoSEQ multiplex PCR reads, giving one row per CDR3 protein. The data hold about 190,000 distinct CDR3 sequences, with 75% to 95% observed a single time. Germline assignment: CDR1 SGHAT and CDR2 FQNNGV. CDR3 length equals 15 residues. V was pared by 1 base and J by 1 base, with 3 bases of the junction left unmatched. Sequenced input: CD4+ T cells from PBMCs. The chain combines TRBV11-2 with TRBJ2-5; 7 bases agree with TRBD1. The TCR was taken from a human donor with Susac syndrome. The DNA of the CDR3 is TGTGCCAGCAGCTTAGGCACAGGGGCCCAAGAGACCCAGTACTTC. Amino acid sequence: CASSLGTGAQETQYF.